Included here is one TCR beta chain sequence, with context. The germline gives CDR1 SEHNR, CDR2 FQNEAQ (reference sequence). V was shortened by 5 bases and J by 2 bases, with 19 bases between the two germline ends. This CDR3 comprises 16 residues. Noted time point: blood at routine non-recurrence follow-up after resection. The data were taken from a study of spatial heterogeneity in lung cancer. Study as a whole: In cases with available follow-up PBMC samples, these were sequenced at a median of roughly two years after resection.

TCRdb itself ran the 5' RACE reads through MiXCR, one entry per CDR3 protein. The sample holds approximately 110,000 distinct CDR3 sequences, about 10% seen once. This TCR was recovered from a female donor with early-stage non-small cell lung cancer. This rearrangement joins TRBV7-9 to TRBJ2-7, with D perhaps matching TRBD1 (7 bases). The sample here was PBMCs, taken at follow-up. CDR3 sequence (DNA): TGTGCCAGCAGCGGAGGGGGCCTTGGTCCAACCTACGAGCAGTACTTC. This sequence encodes CASSGGGLGPTYEQYF. The complete variable domain, with remaining parts taken from reference TRBV7-9 and TRBJ2-7, reads DTGVSQNPRHKITKRGQNVTFRCDPISEHNRLYWYRQTLGQGPEFLTYFQNEAQLEKSRLLSDRFSAERPKGSFSTLEIQRTEQGDSAMYLCASSGGGLGPTYEQYFGPGTRLTVT.